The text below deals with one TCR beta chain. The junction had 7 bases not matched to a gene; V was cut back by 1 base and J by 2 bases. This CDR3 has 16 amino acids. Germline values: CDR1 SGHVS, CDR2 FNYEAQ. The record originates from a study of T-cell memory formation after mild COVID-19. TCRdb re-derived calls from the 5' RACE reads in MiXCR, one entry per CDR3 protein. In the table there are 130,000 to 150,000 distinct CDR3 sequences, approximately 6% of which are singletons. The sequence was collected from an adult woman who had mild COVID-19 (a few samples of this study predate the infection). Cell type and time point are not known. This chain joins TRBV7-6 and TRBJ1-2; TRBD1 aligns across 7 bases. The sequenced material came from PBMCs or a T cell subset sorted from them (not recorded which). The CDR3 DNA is TGTGCCAGCAGCTTAGGGGTTCCAGGGGGAAACTATGGCTACACCTTC. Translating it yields CASSLGVPGGNYGYTF.